What follows are 9 T cell receptor beta chains derived from one specimen sequenced in a study of blood T cell repertoires in COVID-19. The assay was immunoSEQ multiplex PCR, and TCRdb's table has in-frame clones only and misses some. The sample lists 220,000 or so clones, around 85% occurring once. Sequenced sample: PBMCs or T cells enriched from blood (not recorded which). The receptors originated from a woman aged 40 to 55 with acute COVID-19.

The chain combines TRBV6-1 with TRBJ2-6, with D uncertain. Germline CDR1 and CDR2: MNHNS and SASEGT. CDR3 length equals 16 residues. V gave up 2 bases and J gave up 3 bases, with 11 bases separating them. DNA of the CDR3: TGTGCCAGCAGTGAATCTGGCGGCCTTGGGGCCAACGTCCTGACTTTC. This codes for CASSESGGLGANVLTF.

The genes are TRBV5-1 and TRBJ2-7; D is possibly TRBD1 (5 bases). The CDR3 extends over 14 amino acids. Germline V lookup: CDR1 SGHRS, CDR2 YFSETQ. Trimming removed 0 bases from V and 5 bases from J, with 12 bases in between. The CDR3 coding sequence is TGCGCCAGCAGCTTGGGGACGACAGTTGACGAGCAGTACTTC. Translation gives CASSLGTTVDEQYF. Full variable domain (remainder filled in from reference TRBV5-1 and TRBJ2-7): KAGVTQTPRYLIKTRGQQVTLSCSPISGHRSVSWYQQTPGQGLQFLFEYFSETQRNKGNFPGRFSGRQFSNSRSEMNVSTLELGDSALYLCASSLGTTVDEQYFGPGTRLTVT.

This clone was picked up many times. The chain employs TRBV2 and TRBJ1-4; D is unclear. Trimming cost V 5 bases and J 3 bases, with 10 bases left between them. Germline loops: CDR1 SNHLY, CDR2 FYNNEI. CDR3 length: 14 amino acids. The CDR3 loop reads CASSFRLSNEKLFF. CDR3 nucleotides: TGTGCCAGCAGTTTCAGGCTGTCTAATGAAAAACTGTTTTTT.

The chain joins TRBV24-1 to TRBJ2-7; the D is unclear. The CDR3 sequence is 13 residues long. From germline, CDR1 is KGHDR and CDR2 SFDVKD. V lost 4 bases and J 0 bases, leaving 6 bases between the germline ends. Written as DNA, the CDR3 is TGTGCCACCAGTGAGGGCAGCTCCTACGAGCAGTACTTC. It yields the protein CATSEGSSYEQYF.

J is TRBJ1-5 and V is TRBV2, with 7 bases aligning to TRBD1. J gave up 4 bases and V 6 bases, and 3 bases lay outside the gene matches. Looked up from germline, CDR1 is SNHLY and CDR2 is FYNNEI. The CDR3 runs 13 residues. DNA of the CDR3: TGTGCCAGCAGGTTACAGGGGAATCAGCCCCAGCATTTT. Its protein is CASRLQGNQPQHF.

The J gene is TRBJ1-5, the V gene TRBV20-1; TRBD1 is a possible D gene (6 bases). V shed 3 bases and J shed 3 bases, with 9 bases lying between them. The CDR3 runs 13 residues. Germline V gives CDR1 DFQATT, CDR2 SNEGSKA (reference sequence). CDR3 coding DNA: TGCAGTGCTAGTTCAGGGGCCAATCAGCCCCAGCATTTT. As protein: CSASSGANQPQHF.

This chain connects TRBV5-1 to TRBJ2-7, with 10 bases identical to TRBD2. The V segment lost 2 bases and the J segment 2 bases; nucleotides outside the gene matches: 1. Germline V lookup: CDR1 SGHRS, CDR2 YFSETQ. CDR3 length equals 14 residues. CDR3 loop: CASSFTSGAYEQYF. The CDR3 DNA follows: TGCGCCAGCAGCTTCACTAGCGGGGCCTACGAGCAGTACTTC.

This chain connects TRBV7-2 to TRBJ2-2, with D possibly TRBD2 on 6 matching bases. This CDR3 is 15 amino acids long. Trimming removed 1 base from V and 3 bases from J, with 9 bases in between. Germline V gives CDR1 SGHTA, CDR2 FQGNSA. As DNA, the CDR3 is TGTGCCAGCAGCTTAGGGGGCGGGGACACCGGGGAGCTGTTTTTT. Its protein is CASSLGGGDTGELFF.

The genes are TRBV24-1 and TRBJ1-1; the D gene is possibly TRBD1 (6 bases). Germline V gene lookup returns CDR1 KGHDR and CDR2 SFDVKD. This CDR3 spans 13 amino acids. V was clipped by 7 bases and J by 3 bases, with 11 bases between them. The CDR3 bases are TGTGCCACCAGGGGGGCGGGGGACACTGAAGCTTTCTTT. Translation gives CATRGAGDTEAFF.